This is a list of T cell receptor beta chains from one sample in a study of cytomegalovirus exposure and HLA in healthy donors. TCRdb's table, derived via immunoSEQ multiplex PCR, lists solely in-frame clones and lacks some. Here the sample spans roughly 160,000 clones, 70% to 80% being singletons. Specimen: PBMCs. The origin of the receptors is a man aged 50-59 years in good health and CMV-seropositive. CDR3s include the opening cysteine and the closing phenylalanine or tryptophan. D genes are given only for firm matches. Not all rows give a size; the values are once, few, many and, for expanded clones, a class.

D gene: TRBD2
clone size: -
J gene: TRBJ2-1
V gene: TRBV7-2
CDR3 DNA: TGTGCCAGCAGCTTCCGTTGGGGGGGAGCCCAATACAATGAGCAGTTCTTC
CDR3 protein: CASSFRWGGAQYNEQFF

D gene: TRBD1
clone size: -
J gene: TRBJ2-5
V gene: TRBV19
CDR3 DNA: TGTGCCAGTAGTCGGGACAGCTACCAAGAGACCCAGTACTTC
CDR3 protein: CASSRDSYQETQYF

D gene: TRBD2
clone size: -
J gene: TRBJ2-7
V gene: TRBV4-3
CDR3 DNA: TGCGCCAGCAGCCAGGGGACTAGCGGGGTTGGAGAGCAGTACTTC
CDR3 protein: CASSQGTSGVGEQYF

D gene: TRBD1
clone size: few
J gene: TRBJ2-2
V gene: TRBV18
CDR3 DNA: TGTGCCAGCTCATCGGGACAGGGCTATAGTACCGGGGAGCTGTTTTTT
CDR3 protein: CASSSGQGYSTGELFF

D gene: -
clone size: -
J gene: TRBJ1-1
V gene: TRBV27
CDR3 DNA: TGTGCCAGCAGCCCCAGGTTGGGCACTGAAGCTTTCTTT
CDR3 protein: CASSPRLGTEAFF

D gene: -
clone size: -
J gene: TRBJ2-2
V gene: TRBV30
CDR3 DNA: TGTGCCGGGTGCTTGGAGGTGAACACCGGGGAGCTGTTTTTT
CDR3 protein: CAGCLEVNTGELFF

D gene: TRBD2
clone size: -
J gene: TRBJ2-2
V gene: TRBV7-3
CDR3 DNA: TGTGCCAGCAGCTCCCCCCTCGGGGGGGGGAACACCGGGGAGCTGTTTTTT
CDR3 protein: CASSSPLGGGNTGELFF

D gene: -
clone size: -
J gene: TRBJ2-5
V gene: TRBV4-2
CDR3 DNA: TGTGCCAGCAGCCAAGAGGTGGCTGCAGAGACCCAGTACTTC
CDR3 protein: CASSQEVAAETQYF

D gene: TRBD2
clone size: -
J gene: TRBJ2-3
V gene: TRBV30
CDR3 DNA: TGTGCCTGGAGTGCACTAGCGGGAATGACAGATACGCAGTATTTT
CDR3 protein: CAWSALAGMTDTQYF

D gene: -
clone size: -
J gene: TRBJ2-7
V gene: TRBV7-2
CDR3 DNA: TGTGCCAGCAGCTTCTTACAGTATGGGTACGAGCAGTACTTC
CDR3 protein: CASSFLQYGYEQYF

D gene: TRBD1
clone size: once
J gene: TRBJ1-1
V gene: TRBV30
CDR3 DNA: TGTGCCTGGAGTGTAAGGGGCAGGGGGCGCACTGAAGCTTTCTTT
CDR3 protein: CAWSVRGRGRTEAFF

D gene: -
clone size: -
J gene: TRBJ1-5
V gene: TRBV21-1
CDR3 DNA: TGTGCCAGCAGCAAAGCTCCCGGACAGATAGCGTATAGCAATCAGCCCCAGCATTTT
CDR3 protein: CASSKAPGQIAYSNQPQHF

D gene: -
clone size: -
J gene: TRBJ1-2
V gene: TRBV7-9
CDR3 DNA: TGTGCCAGCAGCTACTTGACAGCGCCGGACCTCTTC
CDR3 protein: CASSYLTAPDLF

D gene: TRBD1
clone size: once
J gene: TRBJ1-2
V gene: TRBV6-5
CDR3 DNA: TGTGCCAGCAGTTACTCGGGACAGGGCTATGGCTACACCTTC
CDR3 protein: CASSYSGQGYGYTF

D gene: TRBD1
clone size: once
J gene: TRBJ2-2
V gene: TRBV7-2
CDR3 DNA: TGTGCCAGCAGCTTAAACACTTGGACAGGGCGCACCGGGGAGCTGTTTTTT
CDR3 protein: CASSLNTWTGRTGELFF

D gene: -
clone size: -
J gene: TRBJ2-7
V gene: TRBV5-1
CDR3 DNA: TGCGCCAGCAGCTTAACCGGGACACCCACCTACGAGCAGTACTTC
CDR3 protein: CASSLTGTPTYEQYF

D gene: TRBD1
clone size: many
J gene: TRBJ1-1
V gene: TRBV5-4
CDR3 DNA: TGTGCCAGCAGCTTGGGACAGGGGCACGACACTGAAGCTTTCTTT
CDR3 protein: CASSLGQGHDTEAFF

D gene: TRBD2
clone size: -
J gene: TRBJ2-2
V gene: TRBV10-2
CDR3 DNA: TGCGCCACCACTAGCGGGGGGGACACCGGGGAGCTGTTTTTT
CDR3 protein: CATTSGGDTGELFF

D gene: TRBD2
clone size: -
J gene: TRBJ2-5
V gene: TRBV28
CDR3 DNA: TGTGCCAGCAGTTTCCTAGCGGGGGAAGAGACCCAGTACTTC
CDR3 protein: CASSFLAGEETQYF